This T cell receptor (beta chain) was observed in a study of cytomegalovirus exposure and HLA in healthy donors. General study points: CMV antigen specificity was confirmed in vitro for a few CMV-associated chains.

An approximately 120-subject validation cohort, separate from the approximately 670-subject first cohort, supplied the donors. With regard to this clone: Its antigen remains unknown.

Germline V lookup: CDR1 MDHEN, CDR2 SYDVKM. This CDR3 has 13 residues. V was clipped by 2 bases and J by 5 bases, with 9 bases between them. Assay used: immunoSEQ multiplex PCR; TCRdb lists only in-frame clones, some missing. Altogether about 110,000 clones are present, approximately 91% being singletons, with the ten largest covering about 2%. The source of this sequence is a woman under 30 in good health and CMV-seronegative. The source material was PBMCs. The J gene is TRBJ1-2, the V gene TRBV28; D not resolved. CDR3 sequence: CASSLGTMYGYTF. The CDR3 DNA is TGTGCCAGCAGTTTAGGCACGATGTATGGCTACACCTTC.